This TCR beta chain is drawn from a study of ipilimumab plus nivolumab after autologous stem cell transplantation. Study at large: Median doses per patient: about 5 ipilimumab, 8 or 9 nivolumab. The DLBCL cohort had primary refractory and relapsed disease, with 18-month progression-free survival of roughly 85% and 28%.

The protocol was immunoSEQ multiplex PCR, while the TCRdb copy is restricted to in-frame clones and leaves out a portion. The table includes 20,000 to 25,000 clones, roughly 74% detected once. J lost 1 base, V lost 6 bases, and 14 bases had no gene match. The V gene's germline CDR1 is MNHEY and CDR2 SMNVEV (reference sequence). The CDR3 consists of 19 residues. Checkpoint therapy with ipilimumab 1 mg/kg began 14 to 28 days after transplant. The sequence was collected from a male donor with diffuse large B-cell lymphoma. The rearrangement uses TRBV27 and TRBJ2-3; the match to TRBD2 covers 12 bases. Here the sequenced sample was PBMCs, taken in a trial of ipilimumab plus nivolumab as post-transplant consolidation. The CDR3 region has the DNA TGTGCCAGCAGAAAAAAAGCTAGCGGGAGGGCCTGGGGCACAGATACGCAGTATTTT. Protein: CASRKKASGRAWGTDTQYF.